This TCR beta chain comes out of a study of CD8+ T cells in alopecia areata. Notes on the study in general: Scalp clonality decreased significantly with tofacitinib, and so did expanded CD8+ clones among the top 100.

This clone was found a few times. The antigen is unknown. cDNA reverse transcribed from extracted RNA served as the sequencing template. The assay was immunoSEQ multiplex PCR, and TCRdb's table has in-frame clones only and misses some. The table lists 150,000 to 250,000 clones, 58% of them singletons. The treatment here: oral pan-JAK inhibitor, 5-10 mg twice daily. Trimming at V came to 1 base and at J to 8 bases, leaving 2 bases not matched to a gene. Germline CDR1 and CDR2: MNHNY and SVGAGI (reference sequence). The CDR3 runs 14 residues. The material sequenced was CD4+ T cells sorted from blood, taken at week 24, from a patient treated with tofacitinib. The rearrangement uses TRBV6-6 and TRBJ1-6; 7 bases map to TRBD1. The receptor was derived from a human donor with alopecia areata. Here the CDR3 reads CASSYWDSHSPLHF. CDR3 DNA: TGTGCCAGCAGTTACTGGGACAGCCATTCACCCCTCCACTTT.